This passage covers 4 T cell receptor beta chains from one sample sequenced in a study of T cell clonality in common variable immunodeficiency. Data came from immunoSEQ multiplex PCR; TCRdb stores just in-frame clones and leaves some out. Observed in the sample are fewer than 65,000 clones, none of them singletons. Sequenced: peripheral blood mononuclear cells. These receptors all stem from a person aged 18-70 years in good health.

This clone showed up many times. The CDR3 end falls 3 residues outside the read, so it is completed with the germline J gene. The chain couples TRBV7-9 to TRBJ1-1, with TRBD1 as a possible D gene (5 bases). The V and J ends lost 7 bases and 0 bases respectively, with 15 bases between them. Germline V gene data show CDR1 as SEHNR and CDR2 as FQNEAQ (reference sequence). The CDR3 length is 15 residues. CDR3 bases read: TGTGCCAGCACGCGCCTGACAGTCATGAACACTGAA. This sequence encodes CASTRLTVMNTE. The entire CDR3 reads CASTRLTVMNTEAFF.

This clone was observed at least ten times. The read finishes 3 residues shy of the CDR3 end, and the germline J gene is used to complete it. This chain links TRBV7-9 with TRBJ2-3; D remains unclear. The germline CDR1 and CDR2 sequences are SEHNR and FQNEAQ (reference sequence). The V and J ends lost 0 bases and 3 bases respectively, with 7 bases between them. The CDR3 consists of 14 residues. The CDR3 loop reads CASSLASQTDTQYF. CDR3 DNA (partial): TGTGCCAGCAGCTTAGCGTCCCAGACAGATACG.

There are many counts of this clone. The read stops 3 residues short of the end of the CDR3; the missing end is completed from the germline J gene. The chain carries TRBV5-1 and TRBJ1-2; 7 bases fit TRBD1. CDR3 length: 17 residues. Germline lookup yields CDR1 SGHRS and CDR2 YFSETQ. J lost 4 bases, V lost 0 bases, and 12 bases had no gene match. CDR3 region: CASSLGGLRGRSYGYTF. CDR3 DNA, as far as it was read: TGCGCCAGCAGCTTGGGAGGATTGAGGGGGCGCAGCTATGGC.

This clone was detected many times. The CDR3 end lies 3 residues beyond the end of the read and is filled in from the germline J gene. The chain uses TRBV12-3 or TRBV12-4 and TRBJ2-3; D may be TRBD1 (5 bases). The CDR3 is 19 residues long. Trimming removed 0 bases from V and 4 bases from J, with 23 bases in between. The CDR3 spells CASSLARWGRQGRPDTQYF. The sequenced part of the CDR3 DNA is TGTGCCAGCAGTTTAGCGCGGTGGGGTAGGCAGGGCCGGCCAGATACG.